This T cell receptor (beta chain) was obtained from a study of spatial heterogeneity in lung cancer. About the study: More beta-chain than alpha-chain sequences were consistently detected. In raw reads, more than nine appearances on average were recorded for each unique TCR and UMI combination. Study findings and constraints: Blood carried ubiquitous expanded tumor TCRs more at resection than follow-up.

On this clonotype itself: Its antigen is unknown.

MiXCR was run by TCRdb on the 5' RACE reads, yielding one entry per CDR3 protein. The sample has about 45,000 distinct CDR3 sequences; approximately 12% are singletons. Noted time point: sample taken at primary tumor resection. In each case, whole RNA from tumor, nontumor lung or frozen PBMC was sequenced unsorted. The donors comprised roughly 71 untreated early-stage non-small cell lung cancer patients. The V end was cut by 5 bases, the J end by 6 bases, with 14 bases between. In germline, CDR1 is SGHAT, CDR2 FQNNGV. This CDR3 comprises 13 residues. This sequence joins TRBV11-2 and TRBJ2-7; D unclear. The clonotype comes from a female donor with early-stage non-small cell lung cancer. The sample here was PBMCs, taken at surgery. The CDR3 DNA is TGTGCCAGCAGCATGCCCCCGCCAAGCGAGCAGTACTTC. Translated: CASSMPPPSEQYF.